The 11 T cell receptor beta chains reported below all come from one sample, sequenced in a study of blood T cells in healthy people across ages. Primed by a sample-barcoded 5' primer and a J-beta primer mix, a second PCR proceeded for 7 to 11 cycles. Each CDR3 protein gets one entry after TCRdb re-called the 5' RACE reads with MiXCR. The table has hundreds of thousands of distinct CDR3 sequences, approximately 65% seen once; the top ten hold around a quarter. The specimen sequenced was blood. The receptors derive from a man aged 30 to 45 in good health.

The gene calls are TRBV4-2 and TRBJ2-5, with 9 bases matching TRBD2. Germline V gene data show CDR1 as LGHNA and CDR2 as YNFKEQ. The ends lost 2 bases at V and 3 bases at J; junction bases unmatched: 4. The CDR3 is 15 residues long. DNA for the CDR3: TGTGCCAGCAGCCAACTTAGCGGGGGAAAAGAGACCCAGTACTTC. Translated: CASSQLSGGKETQYF.

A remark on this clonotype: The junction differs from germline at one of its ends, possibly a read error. The CDR3 reads CASSLIPTEGTGELFF. The CDR3 region has the DNA TGCGCCAGTAGCTTAATTCCGACAGAAGGCACCGGGGAGCTGTTTTTT. The chain joins TRBV5-1 to TRBJ2-2; a weak D match, TRBD1 (5 bases). The CDR3 length is 16 residues. In germline, CDR1 is SGHRS, CDR2 YFSETQ.

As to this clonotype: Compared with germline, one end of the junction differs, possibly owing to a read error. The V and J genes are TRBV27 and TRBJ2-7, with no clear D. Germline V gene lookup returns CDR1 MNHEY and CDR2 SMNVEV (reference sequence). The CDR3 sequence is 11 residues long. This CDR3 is CTSSAPYEQYF. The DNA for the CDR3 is TGTACCAGCTCCGCTCCCTACGAGCAGTACTTC.

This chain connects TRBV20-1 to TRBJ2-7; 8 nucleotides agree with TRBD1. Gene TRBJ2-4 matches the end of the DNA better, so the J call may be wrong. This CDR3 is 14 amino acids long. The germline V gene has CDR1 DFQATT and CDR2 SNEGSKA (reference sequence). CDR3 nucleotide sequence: TGCAGTGCATCGGACAGGGCCGGGAGAAACATTCAGTACTTC. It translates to CSASDRAGRNIQYF.

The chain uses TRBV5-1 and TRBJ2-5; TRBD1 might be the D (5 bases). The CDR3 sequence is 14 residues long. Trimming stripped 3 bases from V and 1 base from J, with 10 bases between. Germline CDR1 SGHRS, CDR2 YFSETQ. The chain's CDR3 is CASSSEGAQETQYF. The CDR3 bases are TGCGCCAGCAGCTCCGAAGGGGCCCAAGAGACCCAGTACTTC.

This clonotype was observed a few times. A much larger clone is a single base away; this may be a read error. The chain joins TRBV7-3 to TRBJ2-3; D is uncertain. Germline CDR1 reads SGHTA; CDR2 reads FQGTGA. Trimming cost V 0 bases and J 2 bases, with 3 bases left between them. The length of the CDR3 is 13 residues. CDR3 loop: CASSLTDTDTQYF. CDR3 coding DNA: TGTGCCAGCAGCTTAACGGACACAGATACGCAGTATTTT.

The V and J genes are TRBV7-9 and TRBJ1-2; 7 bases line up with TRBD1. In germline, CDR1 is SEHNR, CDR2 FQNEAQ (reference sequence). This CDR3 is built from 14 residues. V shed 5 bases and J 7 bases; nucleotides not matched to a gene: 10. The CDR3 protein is CASSVGGFDFGYTF. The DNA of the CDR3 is TGTGCCAGCAGCGTAGGGGGCTTCGATTTTGGCTACACCTTC.

CDR3 region: CASSGYPSGFETQYF. The DNA for the CDR3 is TGTGCCAGCAGCGGGTATCCGTCTGGGTTTGAGACCCAGTACTTC. V is TRBV13 and J is TRBJ2-5; D remains unclear. The V gene lost 5 bases and the J gene lost 5 bases, with 18 bases spanning the gap. The germline gives CDR1 PRHDT, CDR2 FYEKMQ (reference sequence). The CDR3 runs 15 residues.

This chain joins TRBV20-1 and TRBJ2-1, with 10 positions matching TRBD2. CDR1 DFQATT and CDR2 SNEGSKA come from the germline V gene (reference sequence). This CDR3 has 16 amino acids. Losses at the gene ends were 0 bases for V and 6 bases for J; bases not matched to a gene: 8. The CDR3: CSARDRSGGGRNEQFF. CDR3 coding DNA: TGCAGTGCTAGAGATCGCAGCGGGGGGGGGCGCAATGAGCAGTTCTTC.

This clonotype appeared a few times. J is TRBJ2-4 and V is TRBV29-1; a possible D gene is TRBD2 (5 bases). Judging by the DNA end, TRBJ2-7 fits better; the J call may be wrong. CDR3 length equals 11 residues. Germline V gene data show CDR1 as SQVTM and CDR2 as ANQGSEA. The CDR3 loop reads CSVVSEGEQYF. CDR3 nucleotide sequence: TGCAGCGTTGTGAGTGAGGGCGAGCAGTACTTC.

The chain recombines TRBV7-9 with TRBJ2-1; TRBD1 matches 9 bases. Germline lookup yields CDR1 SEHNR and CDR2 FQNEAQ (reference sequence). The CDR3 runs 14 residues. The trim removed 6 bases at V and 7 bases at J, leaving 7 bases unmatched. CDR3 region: CASRGWTGVNEQFF. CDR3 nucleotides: TGTGCCAGCAGGGGCTGGACAGGGGTGAATGAGCAGTTCTTC.